This T cell receptor beta chain appears in the sequencing data of a study of cytomegalovirus exposure and HLA in healthy donors. General study results and limits: The TCR clusters that emerged in the first cohort tended, a later analysis found, to co-occur in the roughly 110 validation repertoires. Most TCRs appeared rarely, but some public TCRs recurred in many donors.

Profiled with immunoSEQ multiplex PCR; TCRdb holds only in-frame clones, not every one. The sample has around 250,000 clones, nearly 90% seen once. In regard to this clone: What it binds is not known.

Donors were drawn from the approximately 120-subject validation cohort, separate from the roughly 670-subject first cohort. The germline V gene encodes CDR1 MGHRA and CDR2 YSYEKL. Trimming removed 0 bases from V and 1 base from J, with 8 bases in between. The CDR3 is 15 amino acids. Sequences were obtained from PBMCs. The clonotype was recovered from a woman aged 18-29 years in good health and CMV-seronegative. The J gene is TRBJ2-3, the V gene TRBV4-1; weak D call: TRBD2 (6 bases). The CDR3 is CASSQELAGTDTQYF. CDR3 DNA sequence: TGCGCCAGCAGCCAAGAACTAGCAGGCACAGATACGCAGTATTTT.